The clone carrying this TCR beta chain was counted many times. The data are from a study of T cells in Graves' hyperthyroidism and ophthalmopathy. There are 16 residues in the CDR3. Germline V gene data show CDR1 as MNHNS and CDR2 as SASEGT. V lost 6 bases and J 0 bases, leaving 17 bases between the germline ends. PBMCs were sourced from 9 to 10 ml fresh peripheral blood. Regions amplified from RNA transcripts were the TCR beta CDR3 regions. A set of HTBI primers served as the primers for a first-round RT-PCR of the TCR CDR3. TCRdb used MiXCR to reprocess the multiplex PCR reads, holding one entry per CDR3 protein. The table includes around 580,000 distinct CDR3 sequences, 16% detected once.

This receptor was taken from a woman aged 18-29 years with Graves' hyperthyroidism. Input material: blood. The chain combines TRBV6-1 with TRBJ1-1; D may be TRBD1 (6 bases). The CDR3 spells CASRDSLQGMNTEAFF. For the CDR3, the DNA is TGTGCCAGCAGGGACAGCCTACAGGGTATGAACACTGAAGCTTTCTTT.